A selection of T cell receptor beta chains follows, all from one sample in a study of cytomegalovirus exposure and HLA in healthy donors. Measured with immunoSEQ multiplex PCR; TCRdb has only the in-frame clones, and not every one. The sample carries tens of thousands of clones, about three quarters recorded once. Specimen: PBMCs. The receptors stem from a female donor in good health and CMV-seronegative. CDR3s include the opening cysteine and the closing phenylalanine or tryptophan.

V,CDR3
TRBV6-1,CASSETQGGGPNEKLFF
TRBV30,CAWSVTRVGYGYTF
TRBV7-2,CASSPRLGWGGSTDTQYF
TRBV7-8,CASSSAGHHEQFF
TRBV9,CASSVGGTGNTIYF
TRBV5-6,CASSVGTSGGSEQFF
TRBV5-4,CASSPDRAGTDTQYF
TRBV7-9,CSSRGRTYEQYF
TRBV18,CASSPVGGAMNTEAFF
TRBV2,CASSDMSGRASYEQYF
TRBV4-1,CASSQGASGSSYEQYF
TRBV4-2,CASSPTASYEQYF
TRBV11-2,CASSLWRSGGMSGELFF
TRBV30,CAWGRGENTEAFF
TRBV19,CASSIDFGQHYNSPLHF
TRBV7-9,CASSSTADTQYF
TRBV28,CASSFSGSNEKLFF
TRBV5-8,CASSMGQGPYEQYF
TRBV15,CATSHRDRVRKTLGYTF
TRBV7-2,CASSLGTAGTSGLETQYF
TRBV19,CASSIGGVQNTEAFF
TRBV18,CASSPSVSAMNTEAFF
TRBV19,CASSIGTGGPTDTQYF
TRBV5-1,CASSRRPRGADTQYF
TRBV19,CASSTQLLAGGSDEQFF
TRBV6-6,CASTQGSYGYTF
TRBV5-1,CASSFGGRLATTDTQYF
TRBV4-1,CASSQLDLLPGTGVTYEQYF
TRBV7-3,CASSLDSYTEAFF
TRBV4-2,CASSQDKRRTDTQYF
TRBV2,CASTGGYEQYF
TRBV9,CASSVDRSINSTDTQYF
TRBV6-5,CASSRTGGGYGYTF
TRBV5-1,CASSYGSESYEQYF
TRBV9,CASSNRLAGVRGNEQFF
TRBV6-4,CASRKGDRPPGNTIYF
TRBV5-1,CASSSTSGYNEQFF
TRBV9,CASSVATWASQETQYF
TRBV10-3,CAISDGTLGGHEQYF
TRBV28,CASSLSRDSTGELFF
TRBV5-4,CASSLDNTEAFF
TRBV29-1,CSVQPDRGGYTF
TRBV14,CASQPPVTSSTEAFF
TRBV2,CASSREGQVSGANVLTF
TRBV29-1,CSVRQGDGYTF
TRBV5-1,CASSTLAGVTDTQYF
TRBV9,CASSPHSAGTGVREQYF
TRBV5-6,CASSSEGEQYF
TRBV18,CASSPPTGSGANVLTF
TRBV4-2,CASSQGARDSPLHF
TRBV9,CASSTEPNTEAFF
TRBV7-2,CASSSAGLAGQTTKNIQYF
TRBV9,CASSLREAQETQYF
TRBV11-3,CASSLWLVAEQYF
TRBV19,CASSIPGGSSNYGYTF
TRBV13,CASSIRGARRGAKNIQYF